Described below is a single T cell receptor beta chain sequence and its context. Assay used: immunoSEQ multiplex PCR; TCRdb lists only in-frame clones, some missing. Of approximately 78,000 clones listed, roughly 92% are singletons. The data originate from a study of technical replicates of blood from a handful of donors. CDR3 length: 13 amino acids. Germline CDR1 is SGHNT and CDR2 is YYREEE (reference sequence). Trimming took 0 bases from V and 14 from J, leaving 17 bases between them. The chain recombines TRBV5-4 with TRBJ1-2; TRBD1 is a possible D gene (5 bases). Sequencing was carried out using T cells isolated from PBMCs. This clonotype was obtained from a human donor in good health. The CDR3 sequence: CASSLVPKDRLTF. CDR3 bases: TGTGCCAGCAGCTTGGTCCCAAAAGACAGACTTACCTTC.